This is a list of T cell receptor beta chains from one sample in a study of cytomegalovirus exposure and HLA in healthy donors. Only in-frame clones appear in the TCRdb table, and some are missing; sequencing was by immunoSEQ multiplex PCR. In all, the sample yields approximately 200,000 clones. The sample comprised PBMCs. These receptors were collected from a boy aged 5-17 years in good health and CMV-seronegative. Each CDR3 is given with its conserved first and last residue. Each record gives: J gene, V gene, D gene, CDR3 DNA, CDR3 protein. The D gene is left open where the match is weak.

TRBJ1-3	TRBV25-1	NA	TGTGCCAGCAGTGAGAGACAGGTCTGGGACACCATATATTTT	CASSERQVWDTIYF
TRBJ1-1	TRBV2	NA	TGTGCCAGCAAGGAGGAACCCGACACTGAAGCTTTCTTT	CASKEEPDTEAFF
TRBJ2-5	TRBV5-8	TRBD2	TGTGCCAGCCGCCTCGGGGGGTCTGGGGAGACCCAGTACTTC	CASRLGGSGETQYF
TRBJ1-5	TRBV28	NA	TGTGCCAGCATCCCCGGGACTGCCAATCAGCCCCAGCATTTT	CASIPGTANQPQHF
TRBJ1-5	TRBV15	NA	TGTGCCACCAGCCGGTATAGCAATCAGCCCCAGCATTTT	CATSRYSNQPQHF
TRBJ2-3	TRBV6-1	TRBD2	TGTGCCAGCAGCACTAGCGGGGGGGTTAATACGCAGTATTTT	CASSTSGGVNTQYF
TRBJ1-5	TRBV7-8	NA	TGTGCCAGCAGCTTGTCGGGAAGAAGTCAGCCCCAGCATTTT	CASSLSGRSQPQHF
TRBJ2-2	TRBV5-1	TRBD1	TGCGCCAGCAGCTTTCGGACAGGGTTTTCCGGGGAGCTGTTTTTT	CASSFRTGFSGELFF
TRBJ2-2	TRBV27	NA	TGTGCCAGCAGCTCTGTCGCGAACACCGGGGAGCTGTTTTTT	CASSSVANTGELFF
TRBJ1-5	TRBV30	TRBD1	TGTGCCTGGAGTGTACAGGGGCTTGGCAATCAGCCCCAGCATTTT	CAWSVQGLGNQPQHF
TRBJ2-7	TRBV5-4	NA	TGTGCCAGCAGCTCCTATCAGGGTTACGAGCAGTACTTC	CASSSYQGYEQYF
TRBJ1-6	TRBV4-1	NA	TGCGCCAGCAGCCGCCTCGGGACACGAAATTCACCCCTCCACTTT	CASSRLGTRNSPLHF
TRBJ1-6	TRBV6-1	NA	TGTGCCAGCAAAGAGTACTCCTATAATTCACCCCTCCACTTT	CASKEYSYNSPLHF
TRBJ2-7	TRBV5-1	TRBD2	TGCGCCAGCAGGACCGGGACTAGCGGGGGTTTCACCTACGAGCAGTACTTC	CASRTGTSGGFTYEQYF
TRBJ2-7	TRBV28	TRBD1	TGTGCCAGCATCAAAGGAGGGACAGGGACTTACGAGCAGTACTTC	CASIKGGTGTYEQYF
TRBJ2-5	TRBV11-2	TRBD2	TGTGCCTCTCGACGCCTAGCGGGGGGGTTTGAGACCCAGTACTTC	CASRRLAGGFETQYF
TRBJ2-2	TRBV2	NA	TGTGCCAGCAGTCTAACAGAGCTCACCGGGGAGCTGTTTTTT	CASSLTELTGELFF
TRBJ1-3	TRBV11-3	NA	TGTGCCAGCAAAGAGGGGGGGGCCTCCATATATTTT	CASKEGGASIYF
TRBJ2-7	TRBV30	TRBD1	TGTGCTCGACAGGGGATGAACTCCTACGAGCAGTACTTC	CARQGMNSYEQYF
TRBJ1-5	TRBV4-2	NA	TGTGCCAGCAGCCAAGGTACAGTACAGGAACAACAGCCCCAGCATTTT	CASSQGTVQEQQPQHF
TRBJ1-2	TRBV10-2	NA	TGCGCCAGTGCCGATGGGGGCGATGGCTACACCTTC	CASADGGDGYTF
TRBJ1-2	TRBV7-3	NA	TGTGCCAGCAGCTCAGGGCCAAACTTAGGGGATGGCTACACCTTC	CASSSGPNLGDGYTF
TRBJ1-3	TRBV9	NA	TGTGCCAGCAGCGTAGTCGGGGGGCAAGGAAACACCATATATTTT	CASSVVGGQGNTIYF
TRBJ2-7	TRBV7-6	TRBD2	TGTGCCAGCAGCTTAGAAACAGCGGGGGGTACCTACGAGCAGTACTTC	CASSLETAGGTYEQYF
TRBJ1-2	TRBV5-1	TRBD1	TGCGCCAGCAGCTCAACAGGGGGCTTGGGCTACACCTTC	CASSSTGGLGYTF
TRBJ2-5	TRBV6-1	NA	TGTGCCAGCAGTGAAGACAGGGTGCGAGAGACCCAGTACTTC	CASSEDRVRETQYF
TRBJ2-5	TRBV7-9	NA	TGTGCCAGCAGCCCTGGAGGCTTATGGGAGACCCAGTACTTC	CASSPGGLWETQYF
TRBJ1-1	TRBV19	TRBD1	TGTGCCAGTAGTATTCCTCAGGGGGTAGCCACTGAAGCTTTCTTT	CASSIPQGVATEAFF
TRBJ1-1	TRBV4-1	NA	TGCGCCAGCAGCCAAAGGGCGGGACCGACTGAAGCTTTCTTT	CASSQRAGPTEAFF
TRBJ1-1	TRBV7-2	TRBD1	TGTGCCAGCAGCTTAAGACAGGGTATAACCACTGAAGCTTTCTTT	CASSLRQGITTEAFF
TRBJ2-3	TRBV2	NA	TGTGCCAGCAGTGATCAGGGAACTAGCACAGATACGCAGTATTTT	CASSDQGTSTDTQYF
TRBJ2-5	TRBV13	NA	TGTGCCAGCACCATGCGGGCCAGCCAAGAGACCCAGTACTTC	CASTMRASQETQYF
TRBJ2-3	TRBV7-2	TRBD2	TGTGCCAGCAGCTCTAGACTAGCGGGGGGGCCGGTAGATACGCAGTATTTT	CASSSRLAGGPVDTQYF
TRBJ2-7	TRBV11-2	TRBD2	TGTGCCAGCAGCGTCACTAGCGGGGGTGGAGAGCAGTACTTC	CASSVTSGGGEQYF
TRBJ1-5	TRBV6-6	TRBD1	TGTGCCAGTCCCCAGGGGGCATTGAATCAGCCCCAGCATTTT	CASPQGALNQPQHF
TRBJ1-6	TRBV10-3	NA	TGTGCCAACCGGGACACCGGGAATTCACCCCTCCACTTT	CANRDTGNSPLHF
TRBJ2-2	TRBV11-3	NA	TGTGCCAGCAGCTTAGTCAGGCAGCTCACCGGGGAGCTGTTTTTT	CASSLVRQLTGELFF
TRBJ2-1	TRBV9	NA	TGTGCCAGCAGCGGCCCCAGGCTTGGGCAGTTCTTC	CASSGPRLGQFF
TRBJ1-5	TRBV4-3	NA	TGCGCCAGCAGCCAAGTTGGGGGGGCGGAAGATCAGCCCCAGCATTTT	CASSQVGGAEDQPQHF
TRBJ2-7	TRBV14	TRBD1	TGTGCCAGCAGCCGGACAGGGGGTCGCTACGAGCAGTACTTC	CASSRTGGRYEQYF
TRBJ2-7	TRBV5-1	TRBD1	TGCGCCAGCAGCTTGTACCCTGGGACAGGCAACTACGAGCAGTACTTC	CASSLYPGTGNYEQYF
TRBJ2-1	TRBV27	NA	TGTGCCAGCACCTGGGGGGGCCTGTACAATGAGCAGTTCTTC	CASTWGGLYNEQFF
TRBJ2-5	TRBV7-2	NA	TGTGCCAGCAGCGAGGAGGGGCACCAAGAGACCCAGTACTTC	CASSEEGHQETQYF
TRBJ2-5	TRBV4-1	NA	TGCGCCAGCAGCCGGCCTCGAGAGACCCAGTACTTC	CASSRPRETQYF
TRBJ1-4	TRBV7-6	NA	TGTGCCAGCAGCACCGGACAGAAGGGTGAAAAACTGTTTTTT	CASSTGQKGEKLFF
TRBJ1-6	TRBV11-3	NA	TGTGCCAGCAGCTGGACTACGGGCTCACCCCTCCACTTT	CASSWTTGSPLHF
TRBJ2-1	TRBV10-3	TRBD1	TGTGCCATCAAGGATGGGCGGACAGGACCTGGGAATGAGCAGTTCTTC	CAIKDGRTGPGNEQFF
TRBJ1-6	TRBV4-1	NA	TGCGCCAGCAGCCTAGGACAGCTCGTAAATTCACCCCTCCACTTT	CASSLGQLVNSPLHF
TRBJ2-7	TRBV7-2	NA	TGTGCCAGCAGCTTAGGGTACGGAGGGGGCGGTTCCTACGAGCAGTACTTC	CASSLGYGGGGSYEQYF
TRBJ2-3	TRBV19	TRBD1	TGTGCCAGTAGTATCCTCGGACAGGGCACAGATACGCAGTATTTT	CASSILGQGTDTQYF
TRBJ1-2	TRBV11-2	TRBD1	TGTGCCAGCAGCATCGGACAGGGCAGGAGTGGCTACACCTTC	CASSIGQGRSGYTF
TRBJ1-4	TRBV5-1	NA	TGCGCCAGCAGCTTGGGACACCGCCCTAATGAAAAACTGTTTTTT	CASSLGHRPNEKLFF
TRBJ2-2	TRBV11-2	NA	TGTGCCAGCAGCGGTAGACTAGGCAGCACCGGGGAGCTGTTTTTT	CASSGRLGSTGELFF